This is a list of T cell receptor beta chains from one sample in a study of cytotoxic CD8 clonotypes in ibrutinib-treated CLL. Measured with immunoSEQ multiplex PCR; TCRdb has only the in-frame clones, and not every one. The sample lists 250,000 to 350,000 clones, 60% to 80% occurring once. The input for sequencing was PBMCs, taken at disease progression, from a patient treated with ibrutinib. The receptors shown here come from a human donor with chronic lymphocytic leukemia. CDR3s include the opening cysteine and the closing phenylalanine or tryptophan. D genes are given only for firm matches. A clone size is listed for some rows: how often the clone was seen (once, few, many), or a class if it is expanded.

D,J,V,size,DNA,CDR3
NA,TRBJ2-2,TRBV4-3,NA,TGCGCCAGCAGCCAAGGCAGGGCGGCCGGGGAGCTGTTTTTT,CASSQGRAAGELFF
NA,TRBJ1-3,TRBV18,NA,TGTGCCAGCTCATCGTACAGGGAGGGCACCATATATTTT,CASSSYREGTIYF
NA,TRBJ1-1,TRBV19,NA,TGTGCCAGTAGTATCGGTCTCGAAATCTACACTGAAGCTTTCTTT,CASSIGLEIYTEAFF
NA,TRBJ2-7,TRBV15,NA,TGTGCCACCAGCAGAGATTTGAGCGCCTTTTTTTACGAGCAGTACTTC,CATSRDLSAFFYEQYF
TRBD2,TRBJ2-3,TRBV2,NA,TGTGCCAGCACCGGGGGGAGGTCAGATACGCAGTATTTT,CASTGGRSDTQYF
NA,TRBJ2-3,TRBV19,few,TGTGCCAGTAGTACGATCCTCGCAGATACGCAGTATTTT,CASSTILADTQYF
TRBD1,TRBJ2-2,TRBV9,NA,TGTGCCAGCAGCCGGACAGGGTACCCCGGGGAGCTGTTTTTT,CASSRTGYPGELFF
TRBD2,TRBJ2-2,TRBV9,few,TGTGCCAGCAGCGTCTCAGCGGGACTCACCGGGGAGCTGTTTTTT,CASSVSAGLTGELFF
NA,TRBJ2-3,TRBV9,NA,TGTGCCAGCGGGTTGAGACCAGATACGCAGTATTTT,CASGLRPDTQYF
TRBD1,TRBJ2-2,TRBV29-1,NA,TGCAGCGTTTACAGGACAGGGGGCCCATTGAGCACCGGGGAGCTGTTTTTT,CSVYRTGGPLSTGELFF
NA,TRBJ1-1,TRBV6-5,few,TGTGCCAGCAGTTACTACGGGGTGAACACTGAAGCTTTCTTT,CASSYYGVNTEAFF
NA,TRBJ2-6,TRBV19,NA,TGTGCCAGTATGGGGCTTAACTCTGGGGCCAACGTCCTGACTTTC,CASMGLNSGANVLTF
NA,TRBJ2-2,TRBV7-3,NA,TGTGCCAGCAGCCAGAAAGGGAAACTGCGCGGGATGAAAGTTAACACCGGGGAGCTGTTTTTT,CASSQKGKLRGMKVNTGELFF
NA,TRBJ1-5,TRBV28,NA,TGTGCCAGCTCAACCGGACAGTTATATCAGCCCCAGCATTTT,CASSTGQLYQPQHF
TRBD1,TRBJ2-1,TRBV18,NA,TGTGCCAGCTCACCGAGCGGGACAGGGGGCTTCAATGAGCAGTTCTTC,CASSPSGTGGFNEQFF
NA,TRBJ1-6,TRBV6-5,NA,TGTGCCAGCAGACTTATCGATAATTCACCCCTCCACTTT,CASRLIDNSPLHF
NA,TRBJ1-1,TRBV9,NA,TGTGCCAGCAGCACCAGGAACACTGAAGCTTTCTTT,CASSTRNTEAFF
NA,TRBJ1-1,TRBV5-5,NA,TGTGCCAGCAGCCCGGTTGTAGGTTCGAACACTGAAGCTTTCTTT,CASSPVVGSNTEAFF
TRBD1,TRBJ1-3,TRBV19,NA,TGTGGTTCGACAGGGGTAGGAAACACCATATATTTT,CGSTGVGNTIYF
TRBD2,TRBJ2-1,TRBV7-3,NA,TGTGCCAGCAGCCTGGGGACTAGCGGGATGAATGAGCAGTTCTTC,CASSLGTSGMNEQFF
NA,TRBJ2-7,TRBV5-4,NA,TGTGCCAGCAGCTTTGGAGGGTCGGGGACCTACGAGCAGTACTTC,CASSFGGSGTYEQYF
NA,TRBJ2-1,TRBV29-1,NA,TGCAGCGTTGATGGGGGCTGGTACAATGAGCAGTTCTTC,CSVDGGWYNEQFF
NA,TRBJ2-1,TRBV18,NA,TGTGCCAGCTCACCGGGCAGGATGAATGAGCAGTTCTTC,CASSPGRMNEQFF
NA,TRBJ1-5,TRBV27,few,TGTGCCAGCAGTCGACAGGGCAATCAGCCCCAGCATTTT,CASSRQGNQPQHF
NA,TRBJ2-1,TRBV9,few,TGTGCCAGCAGCGTAGTCTCCTACAATGAGCAGTTCTTC,CASSVVSYNEQFF
TRBD2,TRBJ2-4,TRBV18,NA,TGTGCCAGCTCTCCTACCGGGACTAGCGTGCTAGCCAAAAACATTCAGTACTTC,CASSPTGTSVLAKNIQYF
TRBD1,TRBJ1-1,TRBV5-1,NA,TGCGCCAGCACCACTCTGAGTTACACAGGGGATAACACTGAAGCTTTCTTT,CASTTLSYTGDNTEAFF
TRBD2,TRBJ2-3,TRBV7-8,NA,TGTGCCAGCAGCTTAGACCCTAGCGGGAGGGCCCTCGCAGATACGCAGTATTTT,CASSLDPSGRALADTQYF
TRBD1,TRBJ2-1,TRBV5-8,NA,TGTGCCAGCAGCGCGAGGACAGGCCAGGGCAATGAGCAGTTCTTC,CASSARTGQGNEQFF
NA,TRBJ2-2,TRBV10-2,NA,TGCGCCAGCAGTGTTTCGTCCGGGGAGCTGTTTTTT,CASSVSSGELFF
NA,TRBJ1-2,TRBV6-5,few,TGTGCCAGCAGTACCCTTACGGATTTGCGCGGGGGCTACACCTTC,CASSTLTDLRGGYTF
NA,TRBJ1-5,TRBV6-1,NA,TGTGCCAGCAGTGAGGGGCACAGCAATCAGCCCCAGCATTTT,CASSEGHSNQPQHF
TRBD1,TRBJ2-7,TRBV11-2,NA,TGTGCCAGCAGCTTAGATCCAGGGGGCGAGCAGTACTTC,CASSLDPGGEQYF
TRBD1,TRBJ1-1,TRBV5-1,once,TGCGCCAGCAGCTTGAGGCAGGGGGCCACTGAAGCTTTCTTT,CASSLRQGATEAFF
NA,TRBJ2-2,TRBV7-3,NA,TGTGCCAGCAGCCCGGGGGTGGTGAGCGGGGAGCTGTTTTTT,CASSPGVVSGELFF
NA,TRBJ2-7,TRBV28,NA,TGTGCCACCGAATGGTCTGGGCTCTACGAGCAGTACTTC,CATEWSGLYEQYF
NA,TRBJ1-2,TRBV18,few,TGTGCCAGCTCACTCGACATGTGGAACTATGGCTACACCTTC,CASSLDMWNYGYTF
NA,TRBJ1-2,TRBV29-1,few,TGCAGCACCGACAGATGGGATGGCTACACCTTC,CSTDRWDGYTF
NA,TRBJ2-1,TRBV10-3,NA,TGTGCCATCAGTGATAGACAGTACAATGAGCAGTTCTTC,CAISDRQYNEQFF
TRBD2,TRBJ2-2,TRBV10-1,few,TGCGCCAGCAGTGTCAAGCGGGGCACCGGGGAGCTGTTTTTT,CASSVKRGTGELFF